This TCR beta chain was sequenced for a study of identical twins. General study findings and limits: Cross-sectional statistical analysis was relied on for the conclusions, without the same donors being followed.

The sample holds many counts of this clonotype. The antigen is unknown. Healthy Caucasian donors formed the entire cohort. A universal primer site was incorporated via template switching, and the cDNA contained unique molecular identifiers. Via MiXCR, TCRdb re-called the 5' RACE reads, giving one row per CDR3 protein. The profile shows about 690,000 distinct CDR3 sequences, 5.5% to 6.5% of them singletons. The sequence was obtained from a man aged 18 to 29 in good health. Sample: naive T cells sorted from blood.

The CDR3 DNA is TGCGCCAGCAGCTTGACTCATAGCAGTCGCCAGTCCTACAATGAGCAGTTCTTC. It encodes CASSLTHSSRQSYNEQFF. V is TRBV5-1 and J is TRBJ2-1; D unclear. The CDR3 extends over 18 amino acids. CDR1 is SGHRS and CDR2 is YFSETQ in the germline V gene. V was cut by 1 base and J by 1 base, with 18 bases left in between.